Listed below are T cell receptor beta chains from one sample, sequenced in a study of T cell responses to AZD1222 COVID-19 vaccine. The table came from immunoSEQ multiplex PCR; TCRdb's copy has only in-frame clones and leaves some out. The sample lists 120,000 or so clones; 87% were seen once. Here the sequenced sample was peripheral blood, taken on day 0 of AZD1222 vaccination. The receptors stem from an adult in good health. The CDR3 runs from the conserved cysteine through the conserved F or W. The D gene is left open where the match is weak.

CSVERQRGPTNEQFF | TRBJ2-1 | TRBD2 | TRBV29-1
CASSPRGYEQYF | TRBJ2-7 | NA | TRBV6-6
CASSAGTGSYNEQFF | TRBJ2-1 | TRBD1 | TRBV5-1
CASARGRTYEQYF | TRBJ2-7 | NA | TRBV27
CASSAGYSNQPQHF | TRBJ1-5 | NA | TRBV27
CSASGLAGVEQYF | TRBJ2-7 | TRBD2 | TRBV20-1
CASSLTFREQFF | TRBJ2-1 | NA | TRBV28
CASSLRLADEQFF | TRBJ2-1 | TRBD2 | TRBV4-2
CAWSAGGDGYTF | TRBJ1-2 | NA | TRBV30
CASSLVGFSTDTQYF | TRBJ2-3 | NA | TRBV7-2
CASSPGTSGYNEQFF | TRBJ2-1 | TRBD2 | TRBV7-3
CASSLGVGNQPQHF | TRBJ1-5 | NA | TRBV5-1
CASSLDTGGNTIYF | TRBJ1-3 | NA | TRBV7-9
CASSVDRGYEQFF | TRBJ2-1 | TRBD1 | TRBV19
CASSQGGLAGVYEQYF | TRBJ2-7 | TRBD2 | TRBV3-1/TRBV3-2
CASSLVGQDYGYTF | TRBJ1-2 | NA | TRBV5-1
CASTDRGAGNSPLHF | TRBJ1-6 | TRBD1 | TRBV19
CASQDGNYGYTF | TRBJ1-2 | NA | TRBV3-1/TRBV3-2
CASSFNDLRYGYTF | TRBJ1-2 | NA | TRBV28
CASSRDQPQHF | TRBJ1-5 | NA | TRBV2
CASSSSGDLGTQYF | TRBJ2-3 | TRBD2 | TRBV7-9
CASSPQGSGSGNEQFF | TRBJ2-1 | NA | TRBV11-2
CASSDSWGSNYGYTF | TRBJ1-2 | NA | TRBV6-1
CASSYSTGIPGQPQHF | TRBJ1-5 | NA | TRBV6-2/TRBV6-3
CASSPGHRGNTEAFF | TRBJ1-1 | NA | TRBV7-3
CASSIAHMSYEQYF | TRBJ2-7 | NA | TRBV19
CASSATGQNQPQHF | TRBJ1-5 | NA | TRBV9
CASSRPGTGPDTEAFF | TRBJ1-1 | TRBD1 | TRBV6-6
CASSAGQGADNSPLHF | TRBJ1-6 | TRBD1 | TRBV9
CASSTQAGPFQETQYF | TRBJ2-5 | NA | TRBV5-1
CASSTREQAMGPQHF | TRBJ1-5 | NA | TRBV6-6
CASSLREERYEQYF | TRBJ2-7 | TRBD2 | TRBV9
CASSLRFGTAGRNTIYF | TRBJ1-3 | TRBD1 | TRBV7-8
CASSLADSAYTF | TRBJ1-2 | NA | TRBV7-9
CASSLASQGATGNTIYF | TRBJ1-3 | TRBD1 | TRBV5-4
CASSLQGRYETQYF | TRBJ2-5 | NA | TRBV27
CASSPRPEGQPQHF | TRBJ1-5 | NA | TRBV3-1/TRBV3-2
CASSVRGAEELFF | TRBJ2-2 | NA | TRBV19
CASSFVGAYNSPLHF | TRBJ1-6 | NA | TRBV6-5
CAWSLQGNQPQHF | TRBJ1-5 | TRBD1 | TRBV30
CATSGRGGKSSYEQYF | TRBJ2-7 | TRBD1 | TRBV15
CASSLGASWNEKLFF | TRBJ1-4 | NA | TRBV7-2
CASSYSRGLRTEAFF | TRBJ1-1 | NA | TRBV6-5
CASIKLTGSGGYTF | TRBJ1-2 | NA | TRBV28
CASSQTATRREQYF | TRBJ2-7 | NA | TRBV3-1/TRBV3-2
CASSLHGMNTEAFF | TRBJ1-1 | NA | TRBV7-9
CASSSTGTANYGYTF | TRBJ1-2 | TRBD1 | TRBV6-6
CASSPRGSYEKLFF | TRBJ1-4 | NA | TRBV7-2
CASSQGAWAPLHF | TRBJ1-6 | TRBD1 | TRBV6-5
CASSLVKGNEQFF | TRBJ2-1 | NA | TRBV7-2
CASFRGPGTDTQYF | TRBJ2-3 | TRBD1 | TRBV10-1
CASSSTTSGGADTQYF | TRBJ2-3 | TRBD2 | TRBV5-1
CAISESNEGREGYTF | TRBJ1-2 | NA | TRBV10-3
CASSSRTSGRLADTQYF | TRBJ2-3 | TRBD2 | TRBV27